This T cell receptor (beta chain) emerged from a study of CD8 T cells in ankylosing spondylitis (dated by TCRdb to the late 2010s). Context from the whole study: The study profiled T cell receptor beta repertoires in healthy donors and ankylosing spondylitis patients to find disease-linked TCR variants. The whole study cohort included about a hundred healthy donors and 20 to 30 ankylosing spondylitis patients. Peripheral blood was sampled, and synovial fluid was additionally collected from ankylosing spondylitis patients. General conclusions and limits of the study: The disease-linked clones had a CD8+ phenotype and were found at relatively low frequencies in peripheral blood. Some motif variants had previously been reported in the synovial fluid and blood of reactive arthritis patients, which suggests shared mechanisms of disease initiation. A TCR beta motif of fewer than 10 highly homologous amino acid variants appeared characteristic of blood from ankylosing spondylitis patients. The disease-linked clones were reported as significantly enriched in matched synovial fluid samples from ankylosing spondylitis patients.

This clonotype was recorded many times. No antigen is known for it. No clone much larger than this one lies a single base away; base qualities are absent. Measured from the cysteine to the phenylalanine, the CDR3 is 16 residues long. Only the CDR3 portion is preserved as DNA: 48 bases, with reading frame beginning at the first base. After removal of 2 bases from V and 8 bases from J, the junction retains 11 bases not matched to a gene. The germline V gene sets CDR1 to ENHRY and CDR2 to SYGVKD. Sequencing instrument: Illumina HiSeq 2500. Quantitative 5'-RACE with molecular barcodes was used to prepare TCR beta libraries. Per the source publication's procedure: Disease-linked TCR variants were identified with a new computational method built on a probabilistic model of VDJ rearrangement. The public reads were run again by TCRdb, first through fastp at Q25 and then through MiXCR, and only productive beta chains were kept. When rows share a CDR3 protein, they turn into one entry using the most common DNA and genes. None of the V and J calls come from the authors' own analysis; TCRdb made them. The sample table records about 700,000 distinct CDR3 sequences; around 20% of these occur just once. The ten biggest clones cover under 20% of the sample.

The TCR sequence derives from a male donor with ankylosing spondylitis. The material sequenced was blood, either unsorted or a sorted T cell fraction (not recorded which). The chain joins TRBV10-3 to TRBJ2-1; 8 bases in the middle match TRBD2. The CDR3 is CAISEPPREGYHEQFF. In nucleotide form, the sequence is TGTGCCATCAGTGAGCCCCCCCGGGAGGGTTACCATGAGCAGTTCTTC.